The sequence of this T cell receptor (beta chain) was determined in a study of technical replicates of blood from a handful of donors. TCRdb keeps only in-frame clones here, not all; method: immunoSEQ multiplex PCR. The table has about 90,000 clones, over 90% seen once. From germline, CDR1 is SNHLY and CDR2 FYNNEI. The CDR3 sequence is 13 residues long. Between the trimmed V and J ends, which lost 7 bases and 0 bases, there was a span of 10 bases. The sample was T cells isolated from PBMCs. The TCR comes from a human donor in good health. V and J are TRBV2 and TRBJ2-7; tentatively, D is TRBD1 (5 bases). CDR3 DNA sequence: TGTGCCAGCATGCCAGGGCACTCCTACGAGCAGTACTTC. It is translated as CASMPGHSYEQYF.